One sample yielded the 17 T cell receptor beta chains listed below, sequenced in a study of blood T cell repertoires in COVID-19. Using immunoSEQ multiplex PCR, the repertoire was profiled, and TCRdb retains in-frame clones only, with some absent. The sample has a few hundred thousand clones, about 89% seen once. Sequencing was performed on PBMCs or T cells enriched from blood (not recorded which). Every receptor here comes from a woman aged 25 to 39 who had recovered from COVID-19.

In nucleotides, the CDR3 is TGTGCCAGCAGCTTGGCTCGCAGGGGTAGGGGCACTGAAGCTTTCTTT. This encodes CASSLARRGRGTEAFF. The rearrangement uses TRBV7-2 and TRBJ1-1; possibly TRBD1 for D (6 bases). The V end lost 3 bases, the J end lost 4 bases, and 18 bases lay between the germline ends. There are 16 residues in the CDR3. CDR1 SGHTA and CDR2 FQGNSA come from the germline V gene.

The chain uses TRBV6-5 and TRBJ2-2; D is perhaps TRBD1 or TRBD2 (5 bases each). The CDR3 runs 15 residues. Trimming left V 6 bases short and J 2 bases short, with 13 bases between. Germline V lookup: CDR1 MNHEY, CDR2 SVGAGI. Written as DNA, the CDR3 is TGTGCCAGCAGATACGGGGCAGGAAACACCGGGGAGCTGTTTTTT. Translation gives CASRYGAGNTGELFF.

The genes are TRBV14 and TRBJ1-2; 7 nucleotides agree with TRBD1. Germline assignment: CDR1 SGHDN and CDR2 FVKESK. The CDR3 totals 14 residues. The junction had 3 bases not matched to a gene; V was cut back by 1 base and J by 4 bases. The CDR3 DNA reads TGTGCCAGCAGCCAAGTTGGGACAGCCTATGGCTACACCTTC. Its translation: CASSQVGTAYGYTF.

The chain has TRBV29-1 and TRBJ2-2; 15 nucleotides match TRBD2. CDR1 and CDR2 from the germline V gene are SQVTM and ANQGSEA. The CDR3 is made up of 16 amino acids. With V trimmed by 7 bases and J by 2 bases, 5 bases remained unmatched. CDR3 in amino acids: CSARTSGRANTGELFF. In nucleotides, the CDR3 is TGCAGCGCTCGGACTAGCGGGAGGGCCAACACCGGGGAGCTGTTTTTT.

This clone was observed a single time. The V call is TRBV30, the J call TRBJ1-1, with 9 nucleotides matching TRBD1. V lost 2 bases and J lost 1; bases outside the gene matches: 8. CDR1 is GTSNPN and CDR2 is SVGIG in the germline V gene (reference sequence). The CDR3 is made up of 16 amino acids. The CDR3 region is CAWSSGQGWRNTEAFF. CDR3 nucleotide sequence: TGTGCCTGGAGTTCAGGACAGGGGTGGCGGAACACTGAAGCTTTCTTT.

CDR3 loop: CATSDLGRGLGTGELFF. CDR3 DNA sequence: TGTGCCACCAGTGATTTGGGCAGGGGGCTCGGGACCGGGGAGCTGTTTTTT. This rearrangement joins TRBV24-1 to TRBJ2-2; 8 nucleotides align to TRBD1. Germline loops: CDR1 KGHDR, CDR2 SFDVKD. The CDR3 spans 17 residues. V gave up 0 bases and J gave up 5 bases; unmatched junction bases: 7.

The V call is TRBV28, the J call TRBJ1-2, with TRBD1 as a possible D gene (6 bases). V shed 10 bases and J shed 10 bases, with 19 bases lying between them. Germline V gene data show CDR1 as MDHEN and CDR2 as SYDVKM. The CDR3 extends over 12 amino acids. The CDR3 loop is CATRFGGRDYTF. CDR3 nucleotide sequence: TGTGCCACCCGATTCGGGGGGCGCGACTACACCTTC.

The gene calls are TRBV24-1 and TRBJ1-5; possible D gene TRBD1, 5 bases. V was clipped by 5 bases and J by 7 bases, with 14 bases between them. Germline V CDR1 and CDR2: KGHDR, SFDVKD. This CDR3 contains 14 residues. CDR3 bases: TGTGCCACCAGTGGGTTTCCTAAGGGGCAGCCCCAGCATTTT. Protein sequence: CATSGFPKGQPQHF.

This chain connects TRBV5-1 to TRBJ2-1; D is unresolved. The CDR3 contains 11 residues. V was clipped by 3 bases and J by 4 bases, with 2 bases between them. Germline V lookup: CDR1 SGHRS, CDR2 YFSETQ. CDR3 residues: CASSSYNEQFF. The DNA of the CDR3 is TGCGCCAGCAGCTCTTACAATGAGCAGTTCTTC.

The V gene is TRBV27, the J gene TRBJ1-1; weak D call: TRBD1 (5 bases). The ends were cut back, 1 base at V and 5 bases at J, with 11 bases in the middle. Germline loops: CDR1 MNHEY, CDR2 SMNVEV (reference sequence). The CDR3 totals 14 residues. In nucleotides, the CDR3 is TGTGCCAGCAGTTTATATCAGGGAGGGACTGAAGCTTTCTTT. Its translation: CASSLYQGGTEAFF.

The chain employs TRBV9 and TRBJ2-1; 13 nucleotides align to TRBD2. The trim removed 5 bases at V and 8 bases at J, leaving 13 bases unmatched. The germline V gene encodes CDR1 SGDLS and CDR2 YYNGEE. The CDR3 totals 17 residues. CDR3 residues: CASRGPGLAGRSHEQFF. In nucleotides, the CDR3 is TGTGCCAGCAGGGGCCCGGGACTAGCGGGAAGAAGCCATGAGCAGTTCTTC. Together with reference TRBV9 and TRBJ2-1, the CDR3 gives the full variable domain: DSGVTQTPKHLITATGQRVTLRCSPRSGDLSVYWYQQSLDQGLQFLIQYYNGEERAKGNILERFSAQQFPDLHSELNLSSLELGDSALYFCASRGPGLAGRSHEQFFGPGTRLTVL.

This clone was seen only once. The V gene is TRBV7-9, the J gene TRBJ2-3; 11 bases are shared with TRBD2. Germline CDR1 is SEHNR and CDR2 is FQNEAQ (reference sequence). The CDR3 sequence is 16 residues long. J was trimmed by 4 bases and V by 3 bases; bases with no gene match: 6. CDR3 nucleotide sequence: TGTGCCAGCAGCTTCAATAGCGGGAGGGGGTCAGATACGCAGTATTTT. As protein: CASSFNSGRGSDTQYF.

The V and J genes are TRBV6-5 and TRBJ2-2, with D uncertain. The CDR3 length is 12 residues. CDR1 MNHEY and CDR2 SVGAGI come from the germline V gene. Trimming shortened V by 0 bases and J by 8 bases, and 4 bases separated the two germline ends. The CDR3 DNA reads TGTGCCAGCAGTTACTCACAAGGGGAGCTGTTTTTT. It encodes CASSYSQGELFF.

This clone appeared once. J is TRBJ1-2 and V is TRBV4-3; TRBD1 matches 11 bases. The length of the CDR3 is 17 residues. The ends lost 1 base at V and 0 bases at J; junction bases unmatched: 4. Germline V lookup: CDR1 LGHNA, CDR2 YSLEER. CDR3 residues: CASSQGGQGVANYGYTF. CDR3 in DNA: TGCGCCAGCAGCCAAGGGGGACAGGGGGTAGCTAACTATGGCTACACCTTC.

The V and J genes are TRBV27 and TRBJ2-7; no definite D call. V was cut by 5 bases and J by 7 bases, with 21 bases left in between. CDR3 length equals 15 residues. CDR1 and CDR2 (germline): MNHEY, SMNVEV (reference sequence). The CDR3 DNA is TGTGCCAGCAGTCCGAGTTCCCCGGTCGTTTGGGAGCAGTACTTC. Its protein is CASSPSSPVVWEQYF.

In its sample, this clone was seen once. The chain's CDR3 is CSVEARRDSSYNEQFF. The CDR3 nucleotides read TGCAGCGTTGAAGCCCGTCGGGATAGCTCCTACAATGAGCAGTTCTTC. This chain uses TRBV29-1 with TRBJ2-1; perhaps TRBD2 as D (5 bases). The ends were cut back, 1 base at V and 0 bases at J, with 13 bases in the middle. Germline-derived CDR1 and CDR2 are SQVTM and ANQGSEA. The CDR3 has 16 residues.

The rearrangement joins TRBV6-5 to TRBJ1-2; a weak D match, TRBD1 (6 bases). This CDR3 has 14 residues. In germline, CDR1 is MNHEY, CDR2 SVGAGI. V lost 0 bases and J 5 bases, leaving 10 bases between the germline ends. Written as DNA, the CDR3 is TGTGCCAGCAGTTACTCTGGACAGCCGTATGGCTACACCTTC. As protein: CASSYSGQPYGYTF.